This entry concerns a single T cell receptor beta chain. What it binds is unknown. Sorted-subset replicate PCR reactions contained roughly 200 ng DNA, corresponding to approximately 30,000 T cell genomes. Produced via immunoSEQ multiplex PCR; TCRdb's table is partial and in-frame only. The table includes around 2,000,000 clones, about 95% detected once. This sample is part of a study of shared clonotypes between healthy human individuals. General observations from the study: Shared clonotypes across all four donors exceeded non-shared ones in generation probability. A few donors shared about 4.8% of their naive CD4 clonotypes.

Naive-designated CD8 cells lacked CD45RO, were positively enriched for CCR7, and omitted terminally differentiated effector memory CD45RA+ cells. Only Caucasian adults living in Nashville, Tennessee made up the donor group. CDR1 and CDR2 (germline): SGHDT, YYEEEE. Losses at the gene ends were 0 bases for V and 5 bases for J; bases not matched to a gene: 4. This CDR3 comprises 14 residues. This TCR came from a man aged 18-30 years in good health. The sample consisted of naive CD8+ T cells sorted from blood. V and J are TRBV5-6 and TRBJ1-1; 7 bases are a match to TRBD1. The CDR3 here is CASSLDRGTTEAFF. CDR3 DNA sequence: TGTGCCAGCAGCTTGGACAGGGGAACGACTGAAGCTTTCTTT. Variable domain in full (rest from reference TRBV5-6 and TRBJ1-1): DAGVTQSPTHLIKTRGQQVTLRCSPKSGHDTVSWYQQALGQGPQFIFQYYEEEERQRGNFPDRFSGHQFPNYSSELNVNALLLGDSALYLCASSLDRGTTEAFFGQGTRLTVV.